Listed below are T cell receptor beta chains from one sample, sequenced in a study of technical replicates of blood from four donors. Assay: immunoSEQ multiplex PCR; the TCRdb copy retains only in-frame clones and omits some. In the table there are about 90,000 clones, about 90% of which are singletons. Sequences were obtained from T cells isolated from PBMCs. The receptor set was obtained from a human donor in good health. CDR3s include the opening cysteine and the closing phenylalanine or tryptophan.

V	J	CDR3
TRBV6-1	TRBJ2-7	CASSAWDRGSYEQYF
TRBV5-1	TRBJ1-4	CASSPGTGEDEKLFF
TRBV11-2	TRBJ2-7	CASSHGGRGSYEQYF
TRBV25-1	TRBJ2-5	CASSERSQETQYF
TRBV11-2	TRBJ1-2	CASRPLGGRRLGYGYTF
TRBV6-5	TRBJ1-4	CASTPGGFNEKLFF
TRBV2	TRBJ1-6	CASSEGGESYNSPLHF
TRBV11-1	TRBJ2-2	CASSLDFQGGTGELFF
TRBV20-1	TRBJ1-1	CSASRLNEAFF
TRBV5-1	TRBJ2-7	CASSLVLEAGYEQYF
TRBV10-3	TRBJ2-1	CAISESGDGRQGRSYNEQFF
TRBV6-1	TRBJ2-3	CASKRELSTDTQYF
TRBV5-1	TRBJ2-1	CASSSFSGISYNEQFF
TRBV6-5	TRBJ1-1	CASGDREAFF
TRBV19	TRBJ2-7	CASSRDRVGLDEQYF
TRBV5-8	TRBJ1-2	CASSLEEGGDYGYTF
TRBV2	TRBJ2-7	CASRIRTVTYEQYF
TRBV25-1	TRBJ2-5	CASSEYLAGKQETQYF
TRBV5-4	TRBJ2-6	CASSFQDRRDHVLTF
TRBV6-6	TRBJ1-2	CASSYRTAKTYGYTF
TRBV30	TRBJ2-2	CAWSVVRIAGTGELFF
TRBV6-9	TRBJ1-1	CASSYYDRGVRNTEAFF
TRBV19	TRBJ2-5	CASSNPGQGRETQYF
TRBV28	TRBJ1-2	CASTPDRAAAGGYTF
TRBV6-1	TRBJ1-1	CASSEPGQGEAFF
TRBV18	TRBJ2-1	CASSLSVAGGILRGNEQFF
TRBV10-3	TRBJ2-7	CAITGEGEQYF
TRBV21-1	TRBJ2-2	CASSKEGETDPGSPGELFF